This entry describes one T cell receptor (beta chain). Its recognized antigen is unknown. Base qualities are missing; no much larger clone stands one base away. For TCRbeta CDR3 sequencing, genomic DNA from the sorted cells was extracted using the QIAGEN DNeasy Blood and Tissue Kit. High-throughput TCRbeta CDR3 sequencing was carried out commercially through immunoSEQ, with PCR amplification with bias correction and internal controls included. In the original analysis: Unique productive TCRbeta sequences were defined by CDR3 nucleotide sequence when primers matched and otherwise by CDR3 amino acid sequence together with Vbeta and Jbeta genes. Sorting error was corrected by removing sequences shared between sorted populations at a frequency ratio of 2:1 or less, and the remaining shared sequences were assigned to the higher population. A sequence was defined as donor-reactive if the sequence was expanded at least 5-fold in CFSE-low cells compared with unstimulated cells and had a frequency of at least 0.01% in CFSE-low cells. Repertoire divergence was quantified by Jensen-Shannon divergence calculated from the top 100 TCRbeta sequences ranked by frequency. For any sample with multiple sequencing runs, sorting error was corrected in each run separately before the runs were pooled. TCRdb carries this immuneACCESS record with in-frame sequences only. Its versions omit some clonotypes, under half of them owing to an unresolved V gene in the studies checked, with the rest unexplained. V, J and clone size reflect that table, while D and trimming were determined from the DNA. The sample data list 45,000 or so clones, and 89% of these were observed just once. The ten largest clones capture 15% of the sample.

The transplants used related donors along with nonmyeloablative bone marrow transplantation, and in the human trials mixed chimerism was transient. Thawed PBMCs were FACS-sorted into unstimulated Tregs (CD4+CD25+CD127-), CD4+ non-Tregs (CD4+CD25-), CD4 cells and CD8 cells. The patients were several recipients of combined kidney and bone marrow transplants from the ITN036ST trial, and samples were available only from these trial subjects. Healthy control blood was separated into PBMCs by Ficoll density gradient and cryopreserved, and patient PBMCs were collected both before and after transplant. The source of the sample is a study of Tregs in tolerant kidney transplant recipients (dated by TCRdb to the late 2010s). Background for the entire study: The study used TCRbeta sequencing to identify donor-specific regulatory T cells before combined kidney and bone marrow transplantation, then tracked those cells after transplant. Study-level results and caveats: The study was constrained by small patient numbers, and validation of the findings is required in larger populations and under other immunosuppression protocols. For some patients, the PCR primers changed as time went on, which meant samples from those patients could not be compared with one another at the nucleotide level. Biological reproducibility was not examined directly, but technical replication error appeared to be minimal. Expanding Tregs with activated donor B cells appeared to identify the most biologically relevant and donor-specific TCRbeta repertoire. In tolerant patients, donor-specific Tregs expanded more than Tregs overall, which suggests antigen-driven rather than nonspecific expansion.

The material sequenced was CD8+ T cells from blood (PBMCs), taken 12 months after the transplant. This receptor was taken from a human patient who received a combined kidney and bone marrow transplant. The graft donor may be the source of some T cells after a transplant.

The bases read TGTGCCAGCAGCCCCGGACTAGCCGACACAGATACGCAGTATTTT. It translates as CASSPGLADTDTQYF. The sequence joins TRBV7-3 to TRBJ2-3, with TRBD2 identical over 8 junction bases. The CDR3 runs 15 amino acids, cysteine and phenylalanine included. CDR3 DNA only is kept here, 45 bases in frame from base 1. The CDR1 and CDR2 encoded by the germline V gene are SGHTA and FQGTGA. Trimming takes 5 bases off V and 2 bases off J; junction bases not matched to a gene: 6. When the CDR3 is completed using the reference TRBV7-3 and TRBJ2-3 genes on either side, the full variable domain is GAGVSQTPSNKVTEKGKYVELRCDPISGHTALYWYRQSLGQGPEFLIYFQGTGAADDSGLPNDRFFAVRPEGSVSTLKIQRTERGDSAVYLCASSPGLADTDTQYFGPGTRLTVL.